These 15 T cell receptor beta chains originate from one sample sequenced in a study of tumor-infiltrating lymphocytes in primary liver carcinoma. Unsorted bulk tissue, about 19-32 mg of it, served as the source for co-extraction of RNA and DNA. cDNA specific to TCR beta was made from approximately 0.55 ug of total RNA, with a constant-region primer employed for priming. Slightly modified ARM-PCR with three nested multiplex PCR rounds yielded TCR beta libraries. Use of TRBV1-TRBV30 forward primers with a C-beta reverse primer characterized the first two PCR rounds, which lasted around 11 cycles each. TCRdb passed the multiplex PCR reads through MiXCR, listing each CDR3 protein once. In the table there are about 78,000 distinct CDR3 sequences, roughly two thirds of which are singletons. The sequenced material came from liver tumor tissue from sampling region 4. As for subset: tumor region T4, right-lateral pole. Source of these receptors: a woman aged 60-75 years with primary liver carcinoma and hepatitis B virus infection.

In regard to this clonotype: Sequence at one end of the junction differs from germline and may be a read error. The chain links TRBV30 to TRBJ2-3; tentatively, D is TRBD2 (5 bases). This CDR3 contains 15 residues. Germline CDR1 is GTSNPN and CDR2 is SVGIG (reference sequence). CDR3 loop: CARSFEGSSTDMQYF. DNA for the CDR3: TGTGCCCGGAGCTTCGAGGGATCCTCCACAGATATGCAGTATTTT.

As regards this clonotype: This may stem from a read error, because a much larger clone lies one nucleotide away. The V gene is TRBV28, the J gene TRBJ2-3, with D uncertain. The CDR3 sequence is 14 residues long. V was cut by 6 bases and J by 10 bases, with 20 bases left in between. Germline values: CDR1 MDHEN, CDR2 SYDVKM. The CDR3 spells CASRSTGSSDAQYF. The CDR3 DNA follows: TGTGCCAGCAGATCCACGGGCAGTTCGGATGCGCAGTATTTT.

Note on this clonotype: Germline is not matched at one junction end, which may reflect a read error. This rearrangement joins TRBV11-3 to TRBJ2-3; perhaps TRBD1 as D (6 bases). The CDR3 length is 17 residues. CDR1 and CDR2 from the germline V gene are SGHNT and YENEEA. This chain's CDR3 is CASDLSFRPLRTDTQYF. The CDR3 nucleotides read TGTGCCAGCGACTTATCGTTTCGGCCGCTACGGACAGATACCCAGTATTTT.

This clonotype was seen many times. The chain links TRBV29-1 to TRBJ2-5, with 9 bases matching TRBD1. Losses at the gene ends were 4 bases for V and 5 bases for J; bases not matched to a gene: 5. Germline-derived CDR1 and CDR2 are SQVTM and ANQGSEA. The CDR3 sequence is 13 residues long. For the CDR3, the DNA is TGCAGCGTTGGAACAGGGGGCAGTGAGACCCAGTACTTC. Encoded protein: CSVGTGGSETQYF.

V and J are TRBV28 and TRBJ1-1, with D possibly being TRBD1 (6 bases). The germline V gene has CDR1 MDHEN and CDR2 SYDVKM. CDR3 length equals 13 residues. The CDR3 bases are TGTACCAACAGTTTTGGGGACAAATCTGAAGCTTTCTTT. Protein sequence: CTNSFGDKSEAFF. The full variable domain, rest sourced from reference TRBV28 and TRBJ1-1, is DVKVTQSSRYLVKRTGEKVFLECVQDMDHENMFWYRQDPGLGLRLIYFSYDVKMKEKGDIPEGYSVSREKKERFSLILESASTNQTSMYLCTNSFGDKSEAFFGQGTRLTVV.

This clonotype was recorded a few times. The chain employs TRBV20-1 and TRBJ2-7, with a possible D match to TRBD2 (6 bases). V was trimmed by 6 bases and J by 2 bases, leaving 14 bases between them. CDR3 length: 13 residues. Germline CDR1 and CDR2: DFQATT and SNEGSKA (reference sequence). Here the CDR3 reads CSATEGRTYEQYF. The CDR3 coding sequence is TGCAGTGCAACCGAGGGGAGGACCTACGAGCAGTACTTC.

The gene calls are TRBV28 and TRBJ2-7; D gene ambiguous. The V end lost 4 bases, the J end lost 7 bases, and 11 bases lay between the germline ends. The CDR3 covers 12 residues. Germline-derived CDR1 and CDR2 are MDHEN and SYDVKM. The CDR3 protein is CASSSSHWEQYF. In DNA form, the CDR3 reads TGTGCCAGCAGTTCGTCACATTGGGAGCAGTACTTC.

This clonotype is deemed medium-sized (0.01 to 0.1%). The chain couples TRBV11-2 to TRBJ2-1, with 10 bases matching TRBD2. Germline V gives CDR1 SGHAT, CDR2 FQNNGV. The CDR3 spans 15 residues. The trim removed 1 base at V and 4 bases at J, leaving 1 base unmatched. The CDR3 nucleotides read TGTGCCAGCAGCTTAGGGACTAGCGGTTACAATGAGCAGTTCTTC. Protein: CASSLGTSGYNEQFF.

With respect to this clonotype: The CDR3 does not end in the conserved phenylalanine or tryptophan, so this is likely a read error. V is TRBV12-3 or TRBV12-4 and J is TRBJ1-2; no definite D call. This CDR3 contains 10 residues. CDR3 amino acids: CASRLSGYTL. CDR3 in DNA: TGCGCCAGCAGACTGTCTGGCTACACCTTA.

Turning to this clonotype: A much larger clone lies a single base off, so this may be a read error. V usage is TRBV5-8 and J usage is TRBJ1-5; D is unresolved. The germline CDR1 and CDR2 sequences are SGHTS and YDEGEE. The CDR3 runs to 12 residues. V shed 8 bases and J shed 7 bases, with 13 bases lying between them. CDR3 protein: CARSLTWQPQHF. The CDR3 region has the DNA TGTGCCAGGAGCCTGACTTGGCAGCCCCAGCATTTT.

The V gene is TRBV11-2, the J gene TRBJ1-6, with 9 bases that match TRBD1. The CDR3 runs 15 residues. V lost 4 bases, J lost 17 bases, and 15 bases stayed unmatched. Germline loops: CDR1 SGHAT, CDR2 FQNNGV. The CDR3 DNA is TGTGCCAGCAGCTACTGGGACAGGGAATGGTCGCCCTTCCACTTT. Its translation is CASSYWDREWSPFHF.

For this clonotype: At one boundary the junction diverges from the germline segment, which might be a read error. The genes are TRBV11-1 and TRBJ2-2, with D maybe TRBD2 (6 bases). The CDR3 covers 12 residues. Germline lookup yields CDR1 SGHAT and CDR2 FQDESV (reference sequence). This CDR3 is CVSSLHVGGLFF. The CDR3 bases are TGTGTCAGCAGCTTACATGTCGGGGGGCTGTTTTTT.

Note on this clonotype: One junction end disagrees with the germline gene, perhaps due to a read error. The V gene is TRBV29-1, the J gene TRBJ1-1, with D possibly matching TRBD1 (6 bases). Germline V gives CDR1 SQVTM, CDR2 ANQGSEA. The CDR3 totals 15 residues. This chain's CDR3 is CSVEVHMRGDTEAFF. The CDR3 coding sequence is TGCAGCGTTGAAGTTCACATGCGCGGGGACACTGAGGCTTTCTTT.

About this clonotype itself: Germline and junction disagree at one end, which may indicate a read error. The CDR3 sequence: CASSELFLKGELFF. The CDR3 coding sequence is TGTGCCAGTAGTGAACTGTTCTTGAAGGGGGAGCTGTTTTTT. J is TRBJ2-2 and V is TRBV6-1; D is ambiguous. Per germline, CDR1 MNHNS and CDR2 SASEGT. CDR3 length: 14 amino acids.

A word on this clonotype: The junction and the germline gene differ at one end; a read error may be behind it. This sequence joins TRBV30 and TRBJ1-3; maybe TRBD1 (6 bases). CDR1 is GTSNPN and CDR2 is SVGIG in the germline V gene (reference sequence). The CDR3 extends over 13 amino acids. The CDR3 nucleotides read TGTGCCTGGCAGGGGCACTCTGGAAACACCATATGTTTT. It yields the protein CAWQGHSGNTICF.